This TCR beta chain came from a study of response to subunit inactivated influenza vaccine. Study results and limitations: New T cells are recruited in small numbers by each seasonal influenza vaccination, according to the authors' suggestion.

Germline CDR1 SNHLY, CDR2 FYNNEI. This CDR3 region has 13 residues. The germline V and J ends were trimmed by 8 bases and 11 bases, with 21 bases remaining between them. TCRdb analysed the RT-PCR reads with MiXCR anew, one entry per CDR3 protein. The sample carries more than 550,000 distinct CDR3 sequences, 12% recorded once. This clonotype turned up a few times. Its antigen is not identified. The sequencing used PBMCs from blood, collected on the day of vaccination. The source is a man between 45 and 60 years old who received an inactivated influenza vaccine. This sequence joins TRBV2 and TRBJ1-1; TRBD1 might be the D (6 bases). CDR3 sequence (DNA): TGTGCCAGCGGGACCCAGGGGTCGGGTTTGGCTTTCTTT. Protein: CASGTQGSGLAFF.